This TCR beta chain was observed in a study of T cell responses to AZD1222 COVID-19 vaccine. Study-wide points: Clonal diversity was possibly underestimated, and white British individuals and females predominated among donors. Within unmutated variant regions lay the reported targets of nearly half of spike-specific TCRs. In all cases, repertoires were sampled only after the peak T cell response.

Worth noting for this clone: Its antigen is unknown.

Sequenced by immunoSEQ multiplex PCR; TCRdb stores in-frame clones only, minus some. The table includes some 110,000 clones, roughly 84% detected once. Pooled together were second doses at about 4 or about 12 weeks. The specimen comprised peripheral blood, sampled 28 days after the second AZD1222 dose. The clonotype originates from an adult who received the AZD1222 COVID-19 vaccine.

CDR3 sequence (DNA): TGTGCCAGTAGTATGATACCTCCGGAGAACTCAGGAAACACCATATATTTT. Its translation: CASSMIPPENSGNTIYF. The rearrangement joins TRBV19 to TRBJ1-3; D gene ambiguous. The CDR3 is made up of 17 amino acids. The ends were cut back, 3 bases at V and 4 bases at J, with 19 bases in the middle. Germline assignment: CDR1 LNHDA and CDR2 SQIVND (reference sequence).